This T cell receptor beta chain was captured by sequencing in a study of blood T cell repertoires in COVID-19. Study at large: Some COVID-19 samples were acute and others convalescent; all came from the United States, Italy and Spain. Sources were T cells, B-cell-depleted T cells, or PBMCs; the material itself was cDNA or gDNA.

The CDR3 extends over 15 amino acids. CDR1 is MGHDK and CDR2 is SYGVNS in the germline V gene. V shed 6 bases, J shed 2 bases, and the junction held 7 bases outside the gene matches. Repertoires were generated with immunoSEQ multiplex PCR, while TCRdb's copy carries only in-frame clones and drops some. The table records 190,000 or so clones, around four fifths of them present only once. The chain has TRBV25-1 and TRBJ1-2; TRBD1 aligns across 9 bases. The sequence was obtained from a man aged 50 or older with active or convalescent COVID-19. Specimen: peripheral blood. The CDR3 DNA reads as TGTGCCAGCAGCCCACGCGGGACAGGGAACTATGGCTACACCTTC. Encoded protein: CASSPRGTGNYGYTF.